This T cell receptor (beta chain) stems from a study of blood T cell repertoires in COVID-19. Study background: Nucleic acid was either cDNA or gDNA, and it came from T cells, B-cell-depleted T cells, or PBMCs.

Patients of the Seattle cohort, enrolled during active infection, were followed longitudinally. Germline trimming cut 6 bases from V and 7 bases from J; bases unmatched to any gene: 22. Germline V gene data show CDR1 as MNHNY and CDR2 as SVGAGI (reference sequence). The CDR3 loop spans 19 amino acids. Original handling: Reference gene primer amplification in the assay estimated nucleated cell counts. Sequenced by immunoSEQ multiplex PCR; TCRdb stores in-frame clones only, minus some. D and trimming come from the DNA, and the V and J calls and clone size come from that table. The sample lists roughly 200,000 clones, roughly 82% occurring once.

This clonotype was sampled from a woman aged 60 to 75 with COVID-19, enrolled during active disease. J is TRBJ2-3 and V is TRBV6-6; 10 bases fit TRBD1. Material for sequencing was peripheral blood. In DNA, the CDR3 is TGTGCCAGCAGCTCCTTCGCGGACAGGGGGACCCTTAACGCTAATACGCAGTATTTT. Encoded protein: CASSSFADRGTLNANTQYF.